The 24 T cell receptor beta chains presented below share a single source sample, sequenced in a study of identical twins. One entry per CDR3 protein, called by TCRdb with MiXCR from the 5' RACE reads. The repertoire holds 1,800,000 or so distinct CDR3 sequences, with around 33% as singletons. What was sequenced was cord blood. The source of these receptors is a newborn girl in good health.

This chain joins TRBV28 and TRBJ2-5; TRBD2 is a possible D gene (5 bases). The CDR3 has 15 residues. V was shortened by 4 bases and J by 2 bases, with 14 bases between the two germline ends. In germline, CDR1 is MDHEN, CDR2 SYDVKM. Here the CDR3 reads CASSSPGLTQETQYF. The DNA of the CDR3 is TGTGCCAGCAGTTCCCCCGGACTGACACAAGAGACCCAGTACTTC.

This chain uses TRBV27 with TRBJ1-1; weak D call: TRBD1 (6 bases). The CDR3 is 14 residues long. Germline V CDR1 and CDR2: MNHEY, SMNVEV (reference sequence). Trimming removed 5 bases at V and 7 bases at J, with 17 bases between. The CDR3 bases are TGTGCCAGCAGTGCTACCGGGGGGGCCATTGAAGCTTTCTTT. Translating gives CASSATGGAIEAFF.

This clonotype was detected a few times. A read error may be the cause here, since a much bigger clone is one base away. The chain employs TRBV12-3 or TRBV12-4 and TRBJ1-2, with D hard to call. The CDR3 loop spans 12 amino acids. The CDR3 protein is CANSLWGYGYTF. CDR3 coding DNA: TGTGCCAACAGTTTGTGGGGCTATGGCTACACCTTC.

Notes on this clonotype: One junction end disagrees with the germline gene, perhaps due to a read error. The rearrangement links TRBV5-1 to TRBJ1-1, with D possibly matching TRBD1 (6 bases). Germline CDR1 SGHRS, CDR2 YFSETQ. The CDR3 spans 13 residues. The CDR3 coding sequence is TGCGCCAGCAGCTTGGCCCAGGGGATTGAATCTTTCTTT. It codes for CASSLAQGIESFF.

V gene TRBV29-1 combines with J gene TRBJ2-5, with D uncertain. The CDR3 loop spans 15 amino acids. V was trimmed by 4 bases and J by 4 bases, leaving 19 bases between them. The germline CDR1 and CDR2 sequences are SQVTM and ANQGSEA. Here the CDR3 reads CSVVPHIFPLETQYF. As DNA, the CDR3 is TGCAGCGTTGTCCCCCATATATTTCCCCTAGAGACCCAGTACTTC.

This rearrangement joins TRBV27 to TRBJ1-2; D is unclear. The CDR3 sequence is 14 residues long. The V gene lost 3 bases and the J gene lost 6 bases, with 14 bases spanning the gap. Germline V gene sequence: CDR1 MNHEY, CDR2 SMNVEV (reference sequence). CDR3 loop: CASSLRLGSDGYTF. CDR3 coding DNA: TGTGCCAGCAGTTTGCGGTTGGGGTCGGATGGCTACACCTTC.

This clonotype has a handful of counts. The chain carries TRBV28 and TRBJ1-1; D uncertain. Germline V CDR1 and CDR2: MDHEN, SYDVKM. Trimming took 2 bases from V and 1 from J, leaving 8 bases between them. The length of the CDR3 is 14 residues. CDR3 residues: CASSLQRTNTEAFF. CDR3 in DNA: TGTGCCAGCAGTTTACAGCGCACGAACACTGAAGCTTTCTTT. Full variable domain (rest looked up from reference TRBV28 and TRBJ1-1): DVKVTQSSRYLVKRTGEKVFLECVQDMDHENMFWYRQDPGLGLRLIYFSYDVKMKEKGDIPEGYSVSREKKERFSLILESASTNQTSMYLCASSLQRTNTEAFFGQGTRLTVV.

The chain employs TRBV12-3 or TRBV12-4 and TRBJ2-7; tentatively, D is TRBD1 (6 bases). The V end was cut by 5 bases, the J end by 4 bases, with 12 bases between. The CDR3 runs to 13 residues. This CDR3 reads CASSRDMWYEQYF. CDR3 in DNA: TGTGCCAGCAGTCGGGACATGTGGTACGAGCAGTACTTC.

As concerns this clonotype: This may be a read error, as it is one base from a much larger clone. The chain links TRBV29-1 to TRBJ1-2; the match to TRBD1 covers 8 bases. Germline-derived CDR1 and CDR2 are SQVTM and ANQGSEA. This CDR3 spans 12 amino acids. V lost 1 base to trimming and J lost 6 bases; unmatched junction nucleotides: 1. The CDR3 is CSVEGTGNGYTF. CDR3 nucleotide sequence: TGCAGCGTTGAAGGGACAGGGAATGGCTACACCTTC. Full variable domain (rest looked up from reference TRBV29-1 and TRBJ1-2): SAVISQKPSRDICQRGTSLTIQCQVDSQVTMMFWYRQQPGQSLTLIATANQGSEATYESGFVIDKFPISRPNLTFSTLTVSNMSPEDSSIYLCSVEGTGNGYTFGSGTRLTVV.

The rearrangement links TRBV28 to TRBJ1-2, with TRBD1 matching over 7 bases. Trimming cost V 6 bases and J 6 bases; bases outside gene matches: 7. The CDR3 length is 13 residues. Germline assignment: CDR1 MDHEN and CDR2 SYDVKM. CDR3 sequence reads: CASSSIRGNGYTF. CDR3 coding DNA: TGTGCCAGCAGCTCCATCAGGGGGAATGGCTACACCTTC.

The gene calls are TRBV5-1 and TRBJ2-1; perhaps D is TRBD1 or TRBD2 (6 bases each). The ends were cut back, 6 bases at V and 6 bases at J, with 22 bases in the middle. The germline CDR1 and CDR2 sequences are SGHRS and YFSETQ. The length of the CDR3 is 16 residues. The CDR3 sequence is CASNPSGDMGPNEQFF. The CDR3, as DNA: TGCGCCAGCAATCCCTCGGGGGACATGGGCCCCAATGAGCAGTTCTTC.

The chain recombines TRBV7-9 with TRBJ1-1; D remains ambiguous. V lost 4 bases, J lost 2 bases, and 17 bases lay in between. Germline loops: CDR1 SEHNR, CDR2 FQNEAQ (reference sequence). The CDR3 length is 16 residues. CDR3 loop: CASSSLGLRRNTEAFF. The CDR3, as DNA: TGTGCCAGCAGCTCCCTAGGGCTCCGGCGAAACACTGAAGCTTTCTTT.

The CDR3 loop is CASSLDRAYSNQPQHF. CDR3 in DNA: TGTGCCAGCAGCTTAGACCGGGCCTATAGCAATCAGCCCCAGCATTTT. The chain joins TRBV7-2 to TRBJ1-5; D not certain. Between the trimmed V and J ends, which lost 1 base and 0 bases, there was a span of 10 bases. CDR1 SGHTA and CDR2 FQGNSA come from the germline V gene. This CDR3 has 16 residues. Complete variable domain (other parts from reference TRBV7-2 and TRBJ1-5): GAGVSQSPSNKVTEKGKDVELRCDPISGHTALYWYRQSLGQGLEFLIYFQGNSAPDKSGLPSDRFSAERTGGSVSTLTIQRTQQEDSAVYLCASSLDRAYSNQPQHFGDGTRLSIL.

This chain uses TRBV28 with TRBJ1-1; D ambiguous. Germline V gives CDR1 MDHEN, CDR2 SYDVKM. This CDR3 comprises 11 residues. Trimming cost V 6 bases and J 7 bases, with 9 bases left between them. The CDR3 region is CASRRQLEAFF. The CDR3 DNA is TGTGCCAGCAGGAGACAACTTGAAGCTTTCTTT.

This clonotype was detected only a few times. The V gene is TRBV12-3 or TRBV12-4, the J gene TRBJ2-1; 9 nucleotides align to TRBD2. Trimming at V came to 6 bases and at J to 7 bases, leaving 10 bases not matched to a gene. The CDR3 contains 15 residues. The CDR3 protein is CASSKTSGLRNEQFF. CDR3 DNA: TGTGCCAGCAGCAAGACTAGCGGCCTACGGAATGAGCAGTTCTTC.

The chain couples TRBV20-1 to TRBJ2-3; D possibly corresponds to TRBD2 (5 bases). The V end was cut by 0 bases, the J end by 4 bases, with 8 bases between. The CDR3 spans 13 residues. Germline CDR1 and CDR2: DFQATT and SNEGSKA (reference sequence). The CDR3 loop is CSAREGSPDTQYF. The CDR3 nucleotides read TGCAGTGCTAGAGAGGGGAGCCCAGATACGCAGTATTTT.

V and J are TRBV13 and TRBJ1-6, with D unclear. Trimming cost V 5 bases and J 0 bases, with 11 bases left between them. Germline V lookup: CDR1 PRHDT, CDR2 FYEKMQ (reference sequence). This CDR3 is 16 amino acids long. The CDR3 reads CASSASGASYNSPLHF. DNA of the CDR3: TGTGCCAGCAGCGCTTCGGGAGCCTCCTATAATTCACCCCTCCACTTT.

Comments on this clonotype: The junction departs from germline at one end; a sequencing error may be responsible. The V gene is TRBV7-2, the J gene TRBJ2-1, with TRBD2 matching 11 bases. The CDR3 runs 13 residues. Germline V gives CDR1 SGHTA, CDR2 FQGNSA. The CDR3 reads CASSGTSGNEHFF. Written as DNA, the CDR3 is TGTGCCAGCAGCGGGACTAGCGGCAATGAGCACTTCTTC.

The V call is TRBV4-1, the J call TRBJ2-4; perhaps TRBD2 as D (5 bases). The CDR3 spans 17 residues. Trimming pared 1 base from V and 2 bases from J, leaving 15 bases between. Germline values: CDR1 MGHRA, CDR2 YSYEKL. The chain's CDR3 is CASSQGPVRGPKNIQYF. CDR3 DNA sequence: TGCGCCAGCAGCCAAGGCCCCGTTCGAGGGCCCAAAAACATTCAGTACTTC.

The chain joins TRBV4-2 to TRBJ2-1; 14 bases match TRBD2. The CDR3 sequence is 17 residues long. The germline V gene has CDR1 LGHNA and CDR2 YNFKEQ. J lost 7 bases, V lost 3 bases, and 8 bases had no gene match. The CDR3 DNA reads TGTGCCAGCAGCCACGGACTAGCGGGGGGAATACAGAATGAGCAGTTCTTC. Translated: CASSHGLAGGIQNEQFF.

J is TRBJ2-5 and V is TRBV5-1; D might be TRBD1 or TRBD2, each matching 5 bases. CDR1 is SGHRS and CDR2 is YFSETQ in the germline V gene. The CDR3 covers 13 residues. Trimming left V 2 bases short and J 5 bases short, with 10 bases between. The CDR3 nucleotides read TGCGCCAGCAGCTTAGTAGGGGACGAGACCCAGTACTTC. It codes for CASSLVGDETQYF.

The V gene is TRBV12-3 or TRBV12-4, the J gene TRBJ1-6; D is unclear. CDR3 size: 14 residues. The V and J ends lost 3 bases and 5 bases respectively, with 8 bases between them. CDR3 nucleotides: TGTGCCAGCAGTTTTGGAGACCATAATTCACCCCTCCACTTT. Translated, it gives CASSFGDHNSPLHF.

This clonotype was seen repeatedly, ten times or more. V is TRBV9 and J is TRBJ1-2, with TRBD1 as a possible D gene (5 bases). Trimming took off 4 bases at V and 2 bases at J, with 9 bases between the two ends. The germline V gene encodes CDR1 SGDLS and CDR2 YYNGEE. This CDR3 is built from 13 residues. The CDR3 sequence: CASSSRQNYGYTF. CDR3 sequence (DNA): TGTGCCAGCAGCAGCCGACAGAACTATGGCTACACCTTC.

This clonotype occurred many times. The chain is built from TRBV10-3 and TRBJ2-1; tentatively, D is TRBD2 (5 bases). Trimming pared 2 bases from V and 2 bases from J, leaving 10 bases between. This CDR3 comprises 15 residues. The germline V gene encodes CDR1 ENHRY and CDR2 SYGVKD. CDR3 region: CAISELSGAYNEQFF. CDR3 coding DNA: TGTGCCATCAGTGAGCTATCCGGGGCCTACAATGAGCAGTTCTTC.